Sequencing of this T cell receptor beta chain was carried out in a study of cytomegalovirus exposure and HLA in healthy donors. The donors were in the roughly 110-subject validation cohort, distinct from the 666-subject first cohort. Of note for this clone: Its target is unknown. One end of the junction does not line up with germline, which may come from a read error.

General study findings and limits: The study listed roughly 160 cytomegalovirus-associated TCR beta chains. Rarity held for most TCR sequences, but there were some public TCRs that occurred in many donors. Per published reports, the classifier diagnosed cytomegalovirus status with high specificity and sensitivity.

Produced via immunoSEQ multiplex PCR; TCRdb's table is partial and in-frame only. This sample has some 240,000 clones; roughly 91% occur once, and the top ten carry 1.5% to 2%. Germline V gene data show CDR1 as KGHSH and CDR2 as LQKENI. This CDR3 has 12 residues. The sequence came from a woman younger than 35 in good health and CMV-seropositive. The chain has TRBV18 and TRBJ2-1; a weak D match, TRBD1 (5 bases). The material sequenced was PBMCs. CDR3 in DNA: TGTGCCAGCTCACCGGCCCAGGGAAGTGGCGTCTTC. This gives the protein CASSPAQGSGVF. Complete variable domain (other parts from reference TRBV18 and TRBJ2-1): NAGVMQNPRHLVRRRGQEARLRCSPMKGHSHVYWYRQLPEEGLKFMVYLQKENIIDESGMPKERFSAEFPKEGPSILRIQQVVRGDSAAYFCASSPAQGSGVFGPGTRLTVL.